Reported below is one TCR beta chain. Measured with immunoSEQ multiplex PCR; TCRdb has only the in-frame clones, and not every one. This table holds about 440,000 clones, 87% found once. As for treatment: about 20 received Ad26.COV2.S at low or high dose, single or two shots; roughly five received placebo; per-sample allocation not given. Collection of the samples took place on day 63 after the first injection of vaccine or placebo. This record comes from a study of Ad26.COV2.S vaccination and SARS-CoV-2 variants. Study overall: Ad26.COV2.S shots went into the muscle once or twice, 56 days apart.

The V end was cut by 2 bases, the J end by 1 base, with 8 bases between. This CDR3 comprises 14 residues. Germline assignment: CDR1 MNHNS and CDR2 SASEGT. The specimen comprised peripheral blood, sampled in a trial of Ad26.COV2.S vaccine versus placebo. The chain joins TRBV6-1 to TRBJ2-5, with D tentatively TRBD1 (6 bases). The sequence was obtained from a person between 18 and 65 years old who received the Ad26.COV2.S COVID-19 vaccine or a placebo. The CDR3 spells CASSERRGQETQYF. DNA for the CDR3: TGTGCCAGCAGTGAACGCAGGGGCCAAGAGACCCAGTACTTC.